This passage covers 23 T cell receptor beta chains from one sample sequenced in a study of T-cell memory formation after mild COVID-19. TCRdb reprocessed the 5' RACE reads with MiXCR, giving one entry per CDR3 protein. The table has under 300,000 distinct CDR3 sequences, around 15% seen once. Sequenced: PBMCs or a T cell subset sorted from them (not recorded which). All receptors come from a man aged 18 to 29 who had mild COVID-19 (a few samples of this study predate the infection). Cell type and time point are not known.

CDR3 loop: CASSVQLTREQYV. CDR3 DNA sequence: TGTGCCAGCAGTGTACAGCTTACGAGAGAGCAGTACGTC. This chain connects TRBV6-1 to TRBJ2-7; D gene uncertain. CDR1 is MNHNS and CDR2 is SASEGT in the germline V gene. This CDR3 has 13 amino acids. V lost 4 bases and J 7 bases, leaving 14 bases between the germline ends.

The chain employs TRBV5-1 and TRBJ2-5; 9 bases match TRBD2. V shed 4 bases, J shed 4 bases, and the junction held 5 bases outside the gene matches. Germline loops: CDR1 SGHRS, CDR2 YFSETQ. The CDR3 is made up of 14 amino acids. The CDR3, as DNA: TGCGCCAGCAGCCCCGCGGGGGGGCCAGAGACCCAGTACTTC. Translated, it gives CASSPAGGPETQYF. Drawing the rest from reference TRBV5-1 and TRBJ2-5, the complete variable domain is KAGVTQTPRYLIKTRGQQVTLSCSPISGHRSVSWYQQTPGQGLQFLFEYFSETQRNKGNFPGRFSGRQFSNSRSEMNVSTLELGDSALYLCASSPAGGPETQYFGPGTRLLVL.

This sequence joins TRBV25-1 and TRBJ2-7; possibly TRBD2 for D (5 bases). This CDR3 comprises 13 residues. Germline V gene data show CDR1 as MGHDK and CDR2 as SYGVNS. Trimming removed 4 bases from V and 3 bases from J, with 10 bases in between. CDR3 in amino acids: CASSGLGVYEQYV. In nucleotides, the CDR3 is TGTGCCAGCAGTGGGCTCGGGGTCTACGAGCAGTACGTC.

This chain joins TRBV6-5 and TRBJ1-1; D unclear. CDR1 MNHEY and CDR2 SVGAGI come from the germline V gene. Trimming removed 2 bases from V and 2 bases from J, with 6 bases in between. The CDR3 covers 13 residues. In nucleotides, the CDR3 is TGTGCCAGCAGTTACGTCCACAACACTGAAGCTTTCTTT. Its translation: CASSYVHNTEAFF.

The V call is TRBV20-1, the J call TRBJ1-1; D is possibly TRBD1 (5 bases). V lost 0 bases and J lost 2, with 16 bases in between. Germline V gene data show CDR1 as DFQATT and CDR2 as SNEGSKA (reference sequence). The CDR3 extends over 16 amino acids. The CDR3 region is CSARDGTRAGNTEAFF. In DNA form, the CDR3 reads TGCAGTGCTAGAGATGGGACCAGGGCGGGTAACACTGAAGCTTTCTTT.

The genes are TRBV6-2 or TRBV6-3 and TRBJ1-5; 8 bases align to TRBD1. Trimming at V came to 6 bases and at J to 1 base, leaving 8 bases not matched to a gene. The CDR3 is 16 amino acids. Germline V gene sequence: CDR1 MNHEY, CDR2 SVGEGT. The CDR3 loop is CASRPTGQGSNQPQHF. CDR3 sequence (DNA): TGTGCCAGCAGGCCCACCGGACAGGGAAGCAATCAGCCCCAGCATTTT.

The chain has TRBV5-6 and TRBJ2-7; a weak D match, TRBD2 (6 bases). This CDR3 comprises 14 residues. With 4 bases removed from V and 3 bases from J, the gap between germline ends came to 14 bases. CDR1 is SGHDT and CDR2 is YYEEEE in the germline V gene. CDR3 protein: CASSRGGAGYEQYF. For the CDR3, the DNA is TGTGCCAGCAGCCGTGGGGGAGCGGGCTACGAGCAGTACTTC.

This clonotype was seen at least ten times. Here the CDR3 reads CASSEIRGDSAQYF. DNA for the CDR3: TGTGCCAGCAGTGAAATTCGTGGGGACTCAGCGCAGTATTTT. The J gene is TRBJ2-3, the V gene TRBV2; D might be TRBD2 (6 bases). V shed 2 bases and J shed 10 bases, with 16 bases lying between them. CDR3 length equals 14 residues. Germline V gene sequence: CDR1 SNHLY, CDR2 FYNNEI.

For the CDR3, the DNA is TGCAGCGTTGAAGTATCCCCGGGACAGTGGGGCGAGCAGTACTTC. This gives the protein CSVEVSPGQWGEQYF. This chain joins TRBV29-1 and TRBJ2-7; TRBD1 matches at 7 bases. This CDR3 contains 15 residues. The germline CDR1 and CDR2 sequences are SQVTM and ANQGSEA. Trimming took 1 base from V and 6 from J; bases not matched to a gene: 12.

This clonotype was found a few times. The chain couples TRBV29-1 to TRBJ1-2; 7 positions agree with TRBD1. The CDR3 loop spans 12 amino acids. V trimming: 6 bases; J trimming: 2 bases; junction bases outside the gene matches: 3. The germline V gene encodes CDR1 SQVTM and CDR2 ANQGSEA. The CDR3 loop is CSVTQGNYGYTF. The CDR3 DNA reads TGCAGCGTGACACAGGGGAACTATGGCTACACCTTC.

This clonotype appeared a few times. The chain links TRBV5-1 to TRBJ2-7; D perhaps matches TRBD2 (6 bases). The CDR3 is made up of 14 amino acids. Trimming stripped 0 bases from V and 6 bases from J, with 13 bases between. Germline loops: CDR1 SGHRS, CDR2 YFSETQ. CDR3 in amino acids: CASSLEGTSGEQYV. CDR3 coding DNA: TGCGCCAGCAGCTTGGAAGGGACTTCAGGCGAGCAGTACGTC.

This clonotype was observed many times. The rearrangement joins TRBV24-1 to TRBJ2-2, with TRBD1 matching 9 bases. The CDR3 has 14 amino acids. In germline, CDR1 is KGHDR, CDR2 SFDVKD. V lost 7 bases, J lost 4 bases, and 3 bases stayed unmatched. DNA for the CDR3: TGTGCCACCAGAGGACAGGGGATCACCGGGGAGCTGTTTTTT. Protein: CATRGQGITGELFF.

The CDR3 DNA reads TGTGCCACCAGTGACTCAGCAGGGGCCGGTGAAAAACTGTTTTTT. It yields the protein CATSDSAGAGEKLFF. V and J are TRBV24-1 and TRBJ1-4; a possible D gene is TRBD1 (6 bases). Germline V gene sequence: CDR1 KGHDR, CDR2 SFDVKD. V was pared by 4 bases and J by 7 bases, with 15 bases between. The CDR3 totals 15 residues.

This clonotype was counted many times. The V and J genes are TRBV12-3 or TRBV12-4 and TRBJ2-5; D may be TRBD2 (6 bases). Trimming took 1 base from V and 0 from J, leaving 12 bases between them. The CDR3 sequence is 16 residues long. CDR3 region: CASSLGGGRYQETQYF. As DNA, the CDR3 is TGTGCCAGCAGTTTAGGGGGAGGCCGGTACCAAGAGACCCAGTACTTC.

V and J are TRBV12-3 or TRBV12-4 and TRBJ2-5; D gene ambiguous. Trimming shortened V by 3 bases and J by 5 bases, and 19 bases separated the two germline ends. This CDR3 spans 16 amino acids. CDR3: CASSFRHLLVWETQYF. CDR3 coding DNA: TGTGCCAGCAGTTTCAGACACCTCCTTGTGTGGGAGACCCAGTACTTC.

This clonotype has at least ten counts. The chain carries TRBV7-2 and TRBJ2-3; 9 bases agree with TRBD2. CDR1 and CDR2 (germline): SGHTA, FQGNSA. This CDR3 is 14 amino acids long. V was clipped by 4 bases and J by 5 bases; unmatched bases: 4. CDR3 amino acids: CASSSNSGGDTQYF. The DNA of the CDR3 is TGTGCCAGCAGCTCCAATAGCGGGGGAGATACGCAGTATTTT.

Here the CDR3 reads CASGGHPYEQYF. DNA for the CDR3: TGTGCCAGCGGAGGACATCCTTACGAGCAGTACTTC. The rearrangement joins TRBV2 to TRBJ2-7; D might be TRBD1 or TRBD2, each matching 5 bases. In germline, CDR1 is SNHLY, CDR2 FYNNEI. This CDR3 is 12 amino acids long. With 8 bases removed from V and 4 bases from J, the gap between germline ends came to 12 bases.

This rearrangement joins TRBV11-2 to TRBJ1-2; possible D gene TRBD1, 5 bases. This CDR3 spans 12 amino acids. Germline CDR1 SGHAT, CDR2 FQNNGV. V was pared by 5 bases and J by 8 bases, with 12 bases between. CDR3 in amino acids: CASSIQGVGYTF. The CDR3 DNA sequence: TGTGCCAGCAGCATCCAGGGAGTGGGCTACACCTTC. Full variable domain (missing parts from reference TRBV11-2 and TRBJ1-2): EAGVAQSPRYKIIEKRQSVAFWCNPISGHATLYWYQQILGQGPKLLIQFQNNGVVDDSQLPKDRFSAERLKGVDSTLKIQPAKLEDSAVYLCASSIQGVGYTFGSGTRLTVV.

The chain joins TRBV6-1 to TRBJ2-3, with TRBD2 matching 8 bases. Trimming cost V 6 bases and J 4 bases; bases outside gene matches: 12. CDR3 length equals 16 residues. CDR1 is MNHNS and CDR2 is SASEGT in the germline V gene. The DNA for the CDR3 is TGTGCCAGCAGGCCCGGGGCAGGAGCGGGGGCAGATACGCAGTATTTT. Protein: CASRPGAGAGADTQYF.

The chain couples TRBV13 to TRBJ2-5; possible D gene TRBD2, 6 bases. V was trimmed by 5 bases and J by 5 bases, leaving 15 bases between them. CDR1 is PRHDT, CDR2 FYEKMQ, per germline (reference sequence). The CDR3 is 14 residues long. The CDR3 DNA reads TGTGCCAGCAGCCGACCTACTAGCTACGAGACCCAGTACTTC. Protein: CASSRPTSYETQYF.

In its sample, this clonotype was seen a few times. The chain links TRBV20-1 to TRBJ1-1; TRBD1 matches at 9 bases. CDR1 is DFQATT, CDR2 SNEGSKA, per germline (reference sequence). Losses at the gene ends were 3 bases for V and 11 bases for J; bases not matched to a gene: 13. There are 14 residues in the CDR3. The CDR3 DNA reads TGCAGTGCTAGTTGGGACAGGGTTGGGGGATCTGCTTTCTTT. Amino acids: CSASWDRVGGSAFF.

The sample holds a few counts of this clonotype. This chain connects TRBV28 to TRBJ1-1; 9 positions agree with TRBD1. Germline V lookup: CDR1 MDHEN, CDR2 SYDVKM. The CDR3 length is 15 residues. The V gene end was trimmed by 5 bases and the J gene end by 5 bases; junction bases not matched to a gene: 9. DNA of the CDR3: TGTGCCAGCAGTCTAGGAGGGACAGGGCTTACTGAAGCTTTCTTT. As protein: CASSLGGTGLTEAFF. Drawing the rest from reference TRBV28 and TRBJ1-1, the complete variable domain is DVKVTQSSRYLVKRTGEKVFLECVQDMDHENMFWYRQDPGLGLRLIYFSYDVKMKEKGDIPEGYSVSREKKERFSLILESASTNQTSMYLCASSLGGTGLTEAFFGQGTRLTVV.

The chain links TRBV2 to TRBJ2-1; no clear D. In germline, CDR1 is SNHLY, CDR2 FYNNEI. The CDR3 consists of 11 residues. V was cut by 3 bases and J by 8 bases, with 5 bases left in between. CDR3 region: CASSEGYEQFF. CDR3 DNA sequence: TGTGCCAGCAGTGAGGGGTATGAGCAGTTCTTC.